What follows are 9 T cell receptor beta chains derived from one specimen sequenced in a study of spatial heterogeneity in lung cancer. Study findings and constraints: Intratumoral expanded alpha and beta TCR counts were found to track tumor mutation counts.

TCRdb redid the calling of the 5' RACE reads with MiXCR, one entry per CDR3 protein. The repertoire holds some 23,000 distinct CDR3 sequences, with approximately 9.5% as singletons. As for time point: sample taken at primary tumor resection. These TCRs are of unknown antigen specificity. Specimen: lung tumor tissue, collected at surgery. The origin of the receptors is a male donor with early-stage non-small cell lung cancer.

The chain links TRBV5-1 to TRBJ2-5; TRBD1 aligns across 10 bases. V trimming: 4 bases; J trimming: 5 bases; junction bases outside the gene matches: 8. Germline assignment: CDR1 SGHRS and CDR2 YFSETQ. This CDR3 has 15 amino acids. CDR3 sequence: CASSTGQGMGETQYF. CDR3 coding DNA: TGCGCCAGCAGCACGGGACAGGGGATGGGGGAGACCCAGTACTTC.

Concerning this clonotype: The junction and the germline gene differ at one end; a read error may be behind it. V usage is TRBV19 and J usage is TRBJ2-5; D call uncertain. The CDR3 spans 11 residues. Per the germline V gene, CDR1 is LNHDA and CDR2 is SQIVND (reference sequence). The chain's CDR3 is CASSIGTTSFF. The CDR3 coding sequence is TGTGCCAGTAGTATAGGGACCACGTCCTTCTTC. Based on the CDR3 plus reference TRBV19 and TRBJ2-5, the full variable domain is DGGITQSPKYLFRKEGQNVTLSCEQNLNHDAMYWYRQDPGQGLRLIYYSQIVNDFQKGDIAEGYSVSREKKESFPLTVTSAQKNPTAFYLCASSIGTTSFFGPGTRLLVL.

This clonotype was seen at least ten times. This rearrangement joins TRBV7-2 to TRBJ2-5; D is uncertain. Germline lookup yields CDR1 SGHTA and CDR2 FQGNSA. The CDR3 runs 12 residues. Trimming took 5 bases from V and 3 from J, leaving 7 bases between them. Here the CDR3 reads CASSPLEETQYF. In DNA form, the CDR3 reads TGTGCCAGCAGCCCCCTCGAAGAGACCCAGTACTTC.

In this sample, this clonotype turned up many times. The rearrangement links TRBV5-1 to TRBJ1-2; no clear D gene. The CDR3 has 14 residues. V lost 0 bases to trimming and J lost 6 bases, with 12 bases between them. Germline loops: CDR1 SGHRS, CDR2 YFSETQ. CDR3 in amino acids: CASSLGEILNGYTF. In DNA, the CDR3 is TGCGCCAGCAGCTTGGGAGAGATCCTTAATGGCTACACCTTC.

This clonotype counts as medium-sized (0.01 to 0.1%). This rearrangement joins TRBV5-6 to TRBJ1-1; 8 bases fit TRBD1. V lost 4 bases and J lost 1; bases outside the gene matches: 21. The CDR3 runs 20 residues. CDR1 and CDR2 from the germline V gene are SGHDT and YYEEEE. The CDR3 is CASSLTRTGNLWLRNTEAFF. CDR3 nucleotides: TGTGCCAGCAGCCTGACCAGGACAGGGAATTTATGGCTTCGGAACACTGAAGCTTTCTTT.

This clonotype occurred a few times. This chain connects TRBV18 to TRBJ1-1; possibly TRBD1 for D (5 bases). The germline CDR1 and CDR2 sequences are KGHSH and LQKENI. The CDR3 has 16 amino acids. V lost 0 bases and J lost 0, with 11 bases in between. This chain's CDR3 is CASSPPPGPLNTEAFF. CDR3 in DNA: TGTGCCAGCTCACCACCGCCAGGGCCGTTGAACACTGAAGCTTTCTTT.

In this sample, this clonotype turned up many times. The rearrangement joins TRBV9 to TRBJ1-1; D gene ambiguous. Trimming removed 3 bases at V and 4 bases at J, with 16 bases between. Germline loops: CDR1 SGDLS, CDR2 YYNGEE. This CDR3 spans 15 amino acids. CDR3 sequence: CASSALVRAATEAFF. CDR3 bases: TGTGCCAGCAGCGCACTCGTGAGGGCGGCCACTGAAGCTTTCTTT. The full variable domain, its missing parts supplied by reference TRBV9 and TRBJ1-1, is DSGVTQTPKHLITATGQRVTLRCSPRSGDLSVYWYQQSLDQGLQFLIQYYNGEERAKGNILERFSAQQFPDLHSELNLSSLELGDSALYFCASSALVRAATEAFFGQGTRLTVV.

This clonotype was found many times. This chain links TRBV15 with TRBJ1-5; D is uncertain. V lost 4 bases, J lost 0 bases, and 16 bases lay in between. The CDR3 sequence is 17 residues long. CDR1 is LNHNV and CDR2 is YYDKDF in the germline V gene (reference sequence). CDR3 coding DNA: TGTGCCACCAGCAAAAATTTCGGCAGCACTAGCAATCAGCCCCAGCATTTT. This codes for CATSKNFGSTSNQPQHF.

This clonotype showed up many times. V usage is TRBV7-2 and J usage is TRBJ2-3; 13 bases map to TRBD2. CDR1 is SGHTA and CDR2 is FQGNSA in the germline V gene. With 5 bases clipped from V and 5 bases from J, the junction kept 7 bases outside the gene matches. The CDR3 spans 16 residues. Here the CDR3 reads CASSPRLAGGGDTQYF. CDR3 sequence (DNA): TGTGCCAGCAGCCCACGACTAGCGGGGGGAGGAGATACGCAGTATTTT.